The T cell receptor beta chain described here comes from a study of brain T cells in children with intractable seizures. This table comes from immunoSEQ multiplex PCR, and its TCRdb copy is limited to in-frame clones, with some not included. The table shows approximately 110,000 clones, with approximately 94% occurring only once. The germline V gene encodes CDR1 MRHNA and CDR2 SNTAGT. V gave up 4 bases and J gave up 4 bases, with 11 bases separating them. There are 14 residues in the CDR3. The V and J genes are TRBV6-4 and TRBJ1-3; TRBD1 is a possible D gene (6 bases). The TCR was taken from a boy under two years old with hemimegalencephaly and intractable seizures. The material sequenced was peripheral blood, taken at surgery. CDR3 sequence: CASSGRGRGNTIYF. The CDR3 nucleotides are TGTGCCAGCAGTGGCCGGGGGCGCGGAAACACCATATATTTT.